These T cell receptor beta chains were read from a single sample in a study of metastatic and nonmetastatic thyroid tumors. MiXCR re-clonotyped the PCR reads for TCRdb. The profile shows approximately 38,000 clones, around 27% of them singletons. Sequencing was done on a sample of blood. These receptors all stem from a male donor with papillary thyroid cancer or a benign thyroid nodule (not recorded which). Some clones in this sample may be carry-over from other donors' samples. Both conserved end residues are part of each CDR3. The D gene is left open where the match is weak. Clone size is stated in some rows and not others, as once, few, many or a class when expanded.

d_call	clone_size	cdr3_length	j_call	v_call	cdr3_nt	cdr3_aa
.	.	14	TRBJ1-6	TRBV27	TGTGCCAGCAGTTTCAGGTCCTATAATTCACCCCTCCACTTT	CASSFRSYNSPLHF
.	few	15	TRBJ2-7	TRBV6-1	TGTGCCAGCAGTGAAGGGGTAGGCTCCTCCTACGAGCAGTACTTC	CASSEGVGSSYEQYF
.	.	12	TRBJ1-1	TRBV6-1	TGTGCCAGCAGTGAAAGAGTTTTACGAGCTTTCTTT	CASSERVLRAFF
.	few	14	TRBJ2-7	TRBV6-2/TRBV6-3	TGTGCCAGCAGTTACGCTAACCCAGGCTACGAGCAGTACTTC	CASSYANPGYEQYF
TRBD2	few	14	TRBJ2-7	TRBV11-2	TGTGCCAGCAGCCGCTCGGCGGGAGGTTACGAGCAGTACTTC	CASSRSAGGYEQYF
.	.	13	TRBJ2-2	TRBV6-1	TGTGCCAGCCGTACAGGGTCGGTCGGGGAGCTGTTTTTT	CASRTGSVGELFF
.	many	16	TRBJ1-2	TRBV3-1	TGTGCCAGCAGCCCCCCTAAGGCGGGGGGTACTTGGGGCTACACCTTC	CASSPPKAGGTWGYTF
.	many	14	TRBJ2-7	TRBV30	TGTGCCTGGAGTGTTGACCTAAGTGTTTCCGAGCAGTACTTC	CAWSVDLSVSEQYF
TRBD2	few	16	TRBJ2-2	TRBV28	TGTGCCAGCAGTTTCCCACTAGCGGGAAGCACCGGGGAGCTGTTTTTT	CASSFPLAGSTGELFF
TRBD1	few	18	TRBJ2-3	TRBV27	TGTGCCAGCAGTTTATCTGGGACAGGGCTCTCTGTTGCAGATACTCAGTATTTT	CASSLSGTGLSVADTQYF
.	few	15	TRBJ2-3	TRBV2	TGTGTCAGCGGGCTAAGCGGGTCAGGCACAGATACGCAGTATTTT	CVSGLSGSGTDTQYF
TRBD1	few	14	TRBJ2-3	TRBV11-2	TGTGCCAGCAGCTCCGGACAGGGGACAGATACGCAGTATTTT	CASSSGQGTDTQYF
.	few	14	TRBJ2-2	TRBV2	TGTGCCAGCTTGGGGGAAATCCTCACCGGGGAGCTGTTTTTT	CASLGEILTGELFF
TRBD2	medium-sized	15	TRBJ2-2	TRBV12-3/TRBV12-4	TGTGCCAGCAGACCCCGGACTAGCGGAACCGGGGAGCTGTTTTTT	CASRPRTSGTGELFF
TRBD1	.	15	TRBJ1-1	TRBV13	TGTGCCAGCAGCCCTAAGGACAGGGGGAGTTTGGCAGCTTTCTTT	CASSPKDRGSLAAFF
TRBD1	.	15	TRBJ2-1	TRBV2	TGTGCCAGCTGCAGGGACAGGGAGAGGTCCAATGAGCAGTTCTTC	CASCRDRERSNEQFF
.	.	10	TRBJ2-7	TRBV20-1	TGCAGTGCTAGAGATCGGCAGCAGTACTTC	CSARDRQQYF
TRBD2	many	16	TRBJ2-6	TRBV27	TGTGCCAGCCGGCCGGGAGGAACGGCTGGGGCCAACGTCCTGACTTTC	CASRPGGTAGANVLTF
TRBD1	.	15	TRBJ1-2	TRBV2	TGTGCCACCAACCGGGACAGCCGAACCTACTATGGCTACACCTTC	CATNRDSRTYYGYTF
.	many	12	TRBJ2-7	TRBV29-1	TGCAGCGTTACGGACAGCCCGAAGGAGCAGTACTTC	CSVTDSPKEQYF
.	.	11	TRBJ2-5	TRBV20-1	TGCAGTATAGCGGCCCAAGAGACCCAGTACTTC	CSIAAQETQYF
.	few	13	TRBJ1-2	TRBV28	TGTGCCAGCAGCCCACAGTTGAACTATGGCTACACCTTC	CASSPQLNYGYTF
.	.	15	TRBJ1-4	TRBV9	TGTGCCAGCAGTTCCCTTACAGGATTCAATGAAAAACTGTTTTTT	CASSSLTGFNEKLFF
.	.	16	TRBJ2-1	TRBV24-1	TGTGCCACCAGTGATTCCATGGGAATCAGCTACAATGAGCAGTTCTTC	CATSDSMGISYNEQFF
.	many	17	TRBJ1-2	TRBV6-6	TGTGCCAGCAGTTACGGCGTTTCTCGGGGGATAAACTATGGCTACACCTTC	CASSYGVSRGINYGYTF
.	few	16	TRBJ2-7	TRBV15	TGTGCCACCAGCAGATACCGGGACACCACCTCCTACGAGCAGTACTTC	CATSRYRDTTSYEQYF
TRBD2	many	16	TRBJ2-7	TRBV10-1	TGCGCCAGCAGTGAGTTAGCGGGAGTATCCTCCTACGAGCAGTACTTC	CASSELAGVSSYEQYF
.	.	14	TRBJ2-1	TRBV18	TGTGCCACCCACGGACTCACCTCCTACAATGAGCAGTTCTTC	CATHGLTSYNEQFF
TRBD1	.	12	TRBJ1-1	TRBV2	TGTGCCAGCAGTATCGGACAGGGGACAACTTTCTTT	CASSIGQGTTFF
TRBD2	.	16	TRBJ2-7	TRBV11-1	TGTGCCAGCAGCTTAGTCGTGGGGACTAGCGGCTACGAGCAGTACTTC	CASSLVVGTSGYEQYF
.	few	13	TRBJ1-2	TRBV2	TGTGCCAGCACCGGAACAGGTCACTATGGCTACACCTTC	CASTGTGHYGYTF
.	.	13	TRBJ2-7	TRBV20-1	TGCAGTGCCGACGCAACTCGAGACTACGAGCAGTACTTC	CSADATRDYEQYF
TRBD2	few	16	TRBJ2-1	TRBV20-1	TGCAGTGCTTGGGGGGGAGGGCGTGACTCCTACAATGAGCAGTTCTTC	CSAWGGGRDSYNEQFF
.	.	14	TRBJ2-5	TRBV7-9	TGTGCCAGCAGCTTCACCGACAGTTTTGGGACCCAGTACTTC	CASSFTDSFGTQYF
.	.	12	TRBJ2-7	TRBV11-2	TGTGCCAGCAGCTCTGGACTCTACGAGCAGTACTTC	CASSSGLYEQYF
.	many	14	TRBJ1-3	TRBV18	TGTGCCAGCTCACCCGGAAACAACGGAAACACCATATATTTT	CASSPGNNGNTIYF
TRBD1	many	15	TRBJ1-5	TRBV30	TGTGCCTGGAGTGTCAGGGGGAATAGCAATCAGCCCCAGCATTTT	CAWSVRGNSNQPQHF
.	many	12	TRBJ1-1	TRBV30	TGTGCCTGGAGTGCATTGAACACTGAAGCTTTCTTT	CAWSALNTEAFF
TRBD2	.	18	TRBJ2-7	TRBV9	TGTGCCAGCAGCGTAGATACTAGCGGGAGCACTATGAGCTACGAGCAGTACTTC	CASSVDTSGSTMSYEQYF
TRBD2	few	15	TRBJ2-5	TRBV5-1	TGCGCCAGCAGCTTGGGGACTAGCGGGGGAGAGACCCAGTACTTC	CASSLGTSGGETQYF
.	.	12	TRBJ1-1	TRBV5-5	TGTGCCAGCAGCGTTGTACGGAAAGAAGCTTTCTTT	CASSVVRKEAFF
.	few	15	TRBJ1-2	TRBV15	TGTGCCACCAGCCACGAGGGGGGGCGCGGGTATGGCTACACCTTC	CATSHEGGRGYGYTF
.	.	14	TRBJ1-2	TRBV4-1	TGCGCCAGCAGCCACGGACTGGCGGACTATGGCTACACCTTC	CASSHGLADYGYTF